This T cell receptor (beta chain) was profiled in a study of shared clonotypes between healthy human individuals. The assay was immunoSEQ multiplex PCR, and TCRdb's table has in-frame clones only and misses some. This table holds about 510,000 clones, 79% found once. Germline CDR1 MNHNY, CDR2 SVGAGI (reference sequence). The CDR3 length is 14 residues. In regard to this clone: One junction end does not reproduce the germline sequence, and a read error may be involved. At the DNA level, this CDR3 is encoded by other sequences in the same sample as well.

Sequences were obtained from PBMCs. The J gene is TRBJ2-7, the V gene TRBV6-6, with D hard to call. This sequence was found in a woman aged 35 to 49 in good health. Some clones in this sample may be carry-over from other donors' samples. Written as DNA, the CDR3 is TGTGCCAGCAGTTACTCCGGAGAAGACTCCGAGCAGTACTTT. It translates to CASSYSGEDSEQYF.